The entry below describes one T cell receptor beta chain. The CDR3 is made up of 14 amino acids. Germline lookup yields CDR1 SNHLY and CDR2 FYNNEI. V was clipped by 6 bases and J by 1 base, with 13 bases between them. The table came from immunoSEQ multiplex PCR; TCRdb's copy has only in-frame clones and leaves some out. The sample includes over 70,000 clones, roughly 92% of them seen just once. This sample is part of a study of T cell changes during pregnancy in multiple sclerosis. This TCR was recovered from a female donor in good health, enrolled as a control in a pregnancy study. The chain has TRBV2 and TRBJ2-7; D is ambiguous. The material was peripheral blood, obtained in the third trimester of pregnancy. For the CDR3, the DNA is TGTGCCAGCAGGAACAGCCCTACGTCCTACGAGCAGTACTTC. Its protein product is CASRNSPTSYEQYF.